These T cell receptor beta chains were read from a single sample in a study of blood T cell repertoires in COVID-19. Clones were sequenced by immunoSEQ multiplex PCR, and TCRdb holds only the in-frame ones, with some missing. This sample carries roughly 320,000 clones, over 75% of them seen once, and the ten largest clones take roughly 4%. Source material: PBMCs or T cells enriched from blood (not recorded which). These receptors were taken from a man aged 25-45 years who had recovered from COVID-19. The CDR3 runs from the conserved cysteine through the conserved F or W. A D gene is named only where the DNA matches it firmly. Size values are once, few and many counts, or a class for expanded clones, and some rows have none.

j_call v_call clone_size d_call cdr3_length cdr3_nt cdr3_aa
TRBJ2-3 TRBV5-5 NA TRBD2 15 TGTGCCAGCAGGTCGACTAGCGGAAGAACAGATACGCAGTATTTT CASRSTSGRTDTQYF
TRBJ1-1 TRBV11-2 NA TRBD1 12 TGTGCCAGCGGCACAGGGGGAGTGCGAGCTTTCTTT CASGTGGVRAFF
TRBJ2-3 TRBV6-5 NA NA 15 TGTGCCAGCAGTTACGAACTAGCCGGCACAGATACGCAGTATTTT CASSYELAGTDTQYF
TRBJ2-2 TRBV19 NA TRBD1 15 TGTGCCACCCGAAGGGACAGTGAGATCACCGGGGAGCTGTTTTTT CATRRDSEITGELFF
TRBJ1-6 TRBV3-1/TRBV3-2 NA NA 13 TGTGCCAGCAGCCAAGAGAGGAATCCATCCCTCCACTTT CASSQERNPSLHF
TRBJ2-7 TRBV27 NA NA 12 TGTGCCAGCAGTTTGGGAGGTAACGAGCAGTACTTC CASSLGGNEQYF
TRBJ1-2 TRBV7-9 NA NA 14 TGTGCCAGCAGACCGGAGGGGTGGGACTATGGCTACACCTTC CASRPEGWDYGYTF
TRBJ1-5 TRBV5-8 NA NA 15 TGTGCCAGCAGCAGGGGGACAACGGAGAATCAGCCCCAGCATTTT CASSRGTTENQPQHF
TRBJ1-3 TRBV6-5 NA NA 14 TGTGCCAGCAGTTCCACCCGGGTGGGAAACACCATATATTTT CASSSTRVGNTIYF
TRBJ1-2 TRBV12-5 NA NA 14 TGTGCTAGTGGTTTATGGGGGCTCTACTATGGCTACACCTTC CASGLWGLYYGYTF
TRBJ1-5 TRBV5-1 NA TRBD1 15 TGCGCCAGCAGCCTTTCGACAGGGTTGGATCAGCCCCAGCATTTT CASSLSTGLDQPQHF
TRBJ1-1 TRBV19 NA NA 14 TGTGCCAGTAGTATAGTTCAGGGTGGCGCTGAAGCTTTCTTT CASSIVQGGAEAFF
TRBJ1-4 TRBV28 NA NA 13 TGTGCCAGCAGTTTATTGCCGGAGGAAAAACTGTTTTTT CASSLLPEEKLFF
TRBJ2-3 TRBV5-8 NA TRBD2 16 TGTGCCAGCAGCCCACTAGCGGGCCCCGCCGTAGATACGCAGTATTTT CASSPLAGPAVDTQYF
TRBJ2-7 TRBV12-5 NA TRBD1 17 TGTGCTAGTGGTTTGGTCAGGGGGACAGGGGAAAACTACGAGCAGTACTTC CASGLVRGTGENYEQYF
TRBJ2-5 TRBV19 NA TRBD2 15 TGTGCCAGTAGCGAACTAGCGGGAGGCAAGGGGACCCAGTACTTC CASSELAGGKGTQYF
TRBJ2-3 TRBV16 NA TRBD1 14 TGTGCCAGCAGGCGACAGGGTCCCACAGATACGCAGTATTTT CASRRQGPTDTQYF
TRBJ1-6 TRBV28 NA TRBD1 15 TGTGCCAGCAGCTCAGCGACAGGGGGTCATTCACCCCTCCACTTT CASSSATGGHSPLHF
TRBJ1-1 TRBV12-3/TRBV12-4 few NA 13 TGTGCCAGCAGTTTATTCCCTGGCGGTGAAGCTTTCTTT CASSLFPGGEAFF
TRBJ1-2 TRBV24-1 once NA 11 TGTGCCGTCCAGGGTCTCTATGGCTACACCTTC CAVQGLYGYTF
TRBJ2-3 TRBV7-9 NA TRBD2 15 TGTGCCAGCAGCCCCGGGACTAGCGGTCCCGGCACGCAGTATTTT CASSPGTSGPGTQYF
TRBJ2-1 TRBV20-1 NA NA 10 TGCAGTGCTAGTCGTCATGAGCAGTTCTTC CSASRHEQFF
TRBJ1-2 TRBV27 NA TRBD1 14 TGTGCCAGCAGTTTAGCGGGACAGGGGCCTGGCTACACCTTC CASSLAGQGPGYTF
TRBJ2-5 TRBV2 NA TRBD2 15 TGTGCCAGCAGTGGGGGGACTAGTTCGATTGAGACCCAGTACTTC CASSGGTSSIETQYF
TRBJ2-7 TRBV11-3 NA NA 14 TGTGCCAGCAGCTCAGTAGACAGGCTCTACGAGCAGTACTTC CASSSVDRLYEQYF
TRBJ2-1 TRBV19 NA NA 15 TGTGCCAGTACCCAAACCGGGGGGCCCTACAATGAGCAGTTCTTC CASTQTGGPYNEQFF
TRBJ1-5 TRBV21-1 NA NA 16 TGTGCCAGCAGCAAAGGGGGGACAGACTACAATCAGCCCCAGCATTTT CASSKGGTDYNQPQHF
TRBJ2-3 TRBV9 NA TRBD2 15 TGTGCCAGCAGCGTAGTGGGGGGGAGAACAGATACGCAGTATTTT CASSVVGGRTDTQYF
TRBJ1-1 TRBV6-5 once NA 14 TGTGCCAGCAGTTACTTGGACACGAACACTGAAGCTTTCTTT CASSYLDTNTEAFF
TRBJ2-2 TRBV7-6 NA TRBD2 16 TGTGCCAGCAGCTCCAGCGGGGGAACGTACACCGGGGAGCTGTTTTTT CASSSSGGTYTGELFF
TRBJ1-5 TRBV13 NA NA 14 TGTGCCAGCAGCTTAGGAGTCAGAGGACAGCCCCAGCATTTT CASSLGVRGQPQHF
TRBJ1-1 TRBV7-2 few NA 14 TGTGCCAGCAGCTTAGGCGCAGGGATCACTGAAGCTTTCTTT CASSLGAGITEAFF
TRBJ1-4 TRBV10-1 NA NA 15 TGCGCCAGCTCTCCCGGCGGGGCGTCTAATGAAAAACTGTTTTTT CASSPGGASNEKLFF
TRBJ1-5 TRBV28 NA NA 15 TGTGCCAGCAGTTTGGAGACAGGCGGCGCTCAGCCCCAGCATTTT CASSLETGGAQPQHF
TRBJ1-2 TRBV4-1 NA NA 12 TGCGCCAGCAGCCAAGTAGCGGGTGGCTACACCTTC CASSQVAGGYTF
TRBJ2-3 TRBV28 NA NA 15 TGTGCCAGCAGTGAACAGGGGGGGCTTATAGATACGCAGTATTTT CASSEQGGLIDTQYF
TRBJ2-7 TRBV28 NA NA 12 TGTGCCAGCAGTCGAACAGGCTACGAGCAGTACTTC CASSRTGYEQYF